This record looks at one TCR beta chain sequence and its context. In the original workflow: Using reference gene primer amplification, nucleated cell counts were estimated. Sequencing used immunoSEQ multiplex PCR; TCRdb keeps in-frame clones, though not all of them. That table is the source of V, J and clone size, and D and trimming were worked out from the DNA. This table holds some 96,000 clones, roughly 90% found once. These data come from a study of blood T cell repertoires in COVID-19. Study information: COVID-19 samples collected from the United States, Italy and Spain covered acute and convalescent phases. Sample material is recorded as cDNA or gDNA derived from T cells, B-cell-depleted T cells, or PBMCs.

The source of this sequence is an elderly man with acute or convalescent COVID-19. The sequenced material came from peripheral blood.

The CDR3 is CASSPRGGSTGELFF. CDR3 in DNA: TGTGCCAGCAGCCCCCGGGGGGGAAGTACCGGGGAGCTGTTTTTT. The gene calls are TRBV9 and TRBJ2-2; TRBD2 aligns across 8 bases. The CDR3 consists of 15 residues. Trimming at V came to 4 bases and at J to 5 bases, leaving 7 bases not matched to a gene. Germline values: CDR1 SGDLS, CDR2 YYNGEE.